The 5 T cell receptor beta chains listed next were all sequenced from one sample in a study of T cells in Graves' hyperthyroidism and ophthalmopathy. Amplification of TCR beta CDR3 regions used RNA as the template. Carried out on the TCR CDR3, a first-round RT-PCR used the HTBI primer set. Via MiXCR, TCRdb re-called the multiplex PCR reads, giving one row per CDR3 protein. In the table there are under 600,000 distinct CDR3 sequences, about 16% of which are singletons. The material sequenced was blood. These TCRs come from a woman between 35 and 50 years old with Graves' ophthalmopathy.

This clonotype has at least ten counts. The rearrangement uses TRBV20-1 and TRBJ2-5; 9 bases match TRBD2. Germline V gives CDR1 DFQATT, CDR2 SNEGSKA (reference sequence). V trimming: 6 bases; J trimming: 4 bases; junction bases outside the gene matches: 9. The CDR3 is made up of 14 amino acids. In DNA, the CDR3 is TGCAGTGCCAGACGCGGGGGGGCCGGAGAGACCCAGTACTTC. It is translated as CSARRGGAGETQYF.

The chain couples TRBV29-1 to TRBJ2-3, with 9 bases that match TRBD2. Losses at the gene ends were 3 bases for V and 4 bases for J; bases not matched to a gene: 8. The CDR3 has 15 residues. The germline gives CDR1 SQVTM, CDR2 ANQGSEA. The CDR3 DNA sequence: TGCAGCGTTGATTCTGGCGGGAGGGTCGCAGATACGCAGTATTTT. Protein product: CSVDSGGRVADTQYF.

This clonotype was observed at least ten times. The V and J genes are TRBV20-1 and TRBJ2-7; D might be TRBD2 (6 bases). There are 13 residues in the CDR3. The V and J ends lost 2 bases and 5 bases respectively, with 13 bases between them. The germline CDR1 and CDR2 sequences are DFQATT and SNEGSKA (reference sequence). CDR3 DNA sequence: TGCAGTGCTAGATGGGTGGAGGGTGACGAGCAGTACTTC. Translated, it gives CSARWVEGDEQYF.

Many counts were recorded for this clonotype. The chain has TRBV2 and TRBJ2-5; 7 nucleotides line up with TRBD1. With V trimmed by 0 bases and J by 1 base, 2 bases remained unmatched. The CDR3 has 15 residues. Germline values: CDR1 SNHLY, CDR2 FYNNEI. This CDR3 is CASSEAGDSQETQYF. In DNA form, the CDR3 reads TGTGCCAGCAGTGAAGCGGGGGACAGCCAAGAGACCCAGTACTTC.

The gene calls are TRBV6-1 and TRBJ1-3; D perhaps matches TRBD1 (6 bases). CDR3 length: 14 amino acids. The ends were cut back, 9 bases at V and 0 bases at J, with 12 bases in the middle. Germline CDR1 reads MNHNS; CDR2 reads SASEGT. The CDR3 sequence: CASGQPSSGNTIYF. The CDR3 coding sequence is TGTGCCAGTGGACAGCCGAGCTCTGGAAACACCATATATTTT.